This T cell receptor beta chain was captured by sequencing in a study of identical twins. Study-level results: Models predicted less out-of-frame TCR alpha sharing in monozygotic twins than was found. Sequences that were beta out-of-frame showed weaker excess twin sharing. For out-of-frame alpha sequences shared by twins, low generation probability was in excess. Because invariant MAIT and iNKT cells could be present, zero-insertion analyses could be partly confounded.

A remark on this clonotype: What it binds is not known.

TCRdb itself ran the 5' RACE reads through MiXCR, one entry per CDR3 protein. The sample consists of about 530,000 distinct CDR3 sequences, 20% to 25% of them appearing once. CDR3 length equals 11 residues. V lost 6 bases and J lost 5, with 8 bases in between. Germline CDR1 reads SQVTM; CDR2 reads ANQGSEA. The same data also went into a second study, on yellow fever vaccine responses in identical twins.

The gene calls are TRBV29-1 and TRBJ2-1; D ambiguous. Sequenced material: CD4+ T cells sorted from blood. The receptor was isolated from a woman between 18 and 29 years old in good health. In DNA, the CDR3 is TGCAGCGTCGATAGAAACAATGAGCAGTTCTTC. It yields the protein CSVDRNNEQFF.